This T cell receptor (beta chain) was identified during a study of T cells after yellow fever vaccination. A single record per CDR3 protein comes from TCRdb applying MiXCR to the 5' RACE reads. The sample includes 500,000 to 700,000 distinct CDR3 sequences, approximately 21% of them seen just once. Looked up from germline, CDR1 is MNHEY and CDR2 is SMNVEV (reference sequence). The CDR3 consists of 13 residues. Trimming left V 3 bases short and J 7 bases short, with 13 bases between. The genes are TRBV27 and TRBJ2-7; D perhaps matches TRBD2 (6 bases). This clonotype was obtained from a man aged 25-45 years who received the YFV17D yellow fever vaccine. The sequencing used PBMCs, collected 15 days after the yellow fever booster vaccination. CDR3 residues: CASSLGGGWEQYF. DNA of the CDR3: TGTGCCAGCAGTTTGGGTGGGGGGTGGGAGCAGTACTTC.